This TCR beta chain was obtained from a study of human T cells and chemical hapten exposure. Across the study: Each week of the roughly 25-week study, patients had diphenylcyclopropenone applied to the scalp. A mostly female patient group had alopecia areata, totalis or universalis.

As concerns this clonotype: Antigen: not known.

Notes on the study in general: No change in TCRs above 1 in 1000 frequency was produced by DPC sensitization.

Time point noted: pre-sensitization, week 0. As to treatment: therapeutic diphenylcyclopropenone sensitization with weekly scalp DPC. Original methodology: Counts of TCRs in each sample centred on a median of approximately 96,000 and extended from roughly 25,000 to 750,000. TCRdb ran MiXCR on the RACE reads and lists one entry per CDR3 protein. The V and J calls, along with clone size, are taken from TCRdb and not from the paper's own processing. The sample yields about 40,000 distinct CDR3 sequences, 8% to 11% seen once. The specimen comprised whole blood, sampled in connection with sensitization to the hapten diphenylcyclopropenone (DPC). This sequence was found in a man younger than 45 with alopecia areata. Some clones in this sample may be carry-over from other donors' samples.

The CDR3 sequence is CASSLGPQEKYV. CDR3 coding DNA: TGTGCCAGCAGCTTAGGTCCACAGGAAAAGTACGTC. J is TRBJ2-7 and V is TRBV7-8; TRBD1 might be the D (5 bases). CDR1 and CDR2 (germline): SGHVS, FQNEAQ. This CDR3 has 12 amino acids. The ends were cut back, 1 base at V and 11 bases at J, with 12 bases in the middle.